A selection of T cell receptor beta chains follows, all from one sample in a study of regulatory T cells in long-lasting Graves disease. TCRdb fed the multiplex PCR reads into MiXCR, producing one record per CDR3 protein. Of about 540,000 distinct CDR3 sequences in the sample, roughly 14% are singletons; the top ten hold 8% to 10%. The sample was also linked to a second study, of T cells in Graves' hyperthyroidism and ophthalmopathy.

The sequenced sample was peripheral blood mononuclear cells (PBMCs), obtained at new diagnosis, from a patient treated with antithyroid drugs. The origin of the receptors is a man aged 30 to 45 with Graves disease. Each CDR3 is given with its conserved first and last residue. Each record gives: clone size, J gene, V gene, D gene, CDR3 protein, CDR3 DNA. A D gene is named only where the DNA matches it firmly. A clone size is listed for some rows: how often the clone was seen (once, few, many), or a class if it is expanded.

many TRBJ2-7 TRBV10-3 TRBD1 CAIQDRGDYEQYF TGTGCCATTCAGGACAGGGGAGATTACGAGCAGTACTTC
few TRBJ2-5 TRBV6-5 - CASSYRTAQETQYF TGTGCCAGCAGTTACAGGACAGCCCAAGAGACCCAGTACTTC
many TRBJ2-7 TRBV7-8 - CASSPDGTLVSYEQYF TGTGCCAGCAGCCCCGACGGGACCCTAGTCTCCTACGAGCAGTACTTC
many TRBJ2-7 TRBV20-1 TRBD1 CSARGDRVNEQYF TGCAGTGCTAGAGGGGACAGGGTGAACGAGCAGTACTTC
- TRBJ2-2 TRBV19 - CASSIGGNTGELFF TGTGCCAGTAGTATAGGGGGAAATACCGGGGAGCTGTTTTTT
- TRBJ2-5 TRBV25-1 - CASSGGYGETQYF TGTGCCAGCAGTGGGGGTTACGGGGAGACCCAGTACTTC
many TRBJ1-3 TRBV27 - CASSLFGGPSSGNTIYF TGTGCCAGCAGTTTATTTGGGGGCCCGAGCTCTGGAAACACCATATATTTT
- TRBJ2-5 TRBV7-2 TRBD2 CASSPNGLAYETQYF TGTGCCAGCAGCCCAAACGGACTAGCGTATGAGACCCAGTACTTC
many TRBJ2-1 TRBV2 TRBD2 CASTSGLAGGNRWF TGTGCCAGCACAAGCGGGCTAGCGGGAGGAAATCGATGGTTC
many TRBJ2-3 TRBV7-9 TRBD2 CASSLRGLAGEADTQYF TGTGCCAGCAGCTTACGGGGACTAGCGGGAGAAGCAGATACGCAGTATTTT
many TRBJ1-1 TRBV12-3/TRBV12-4 - CASRTGFEAEAFF TGTGCCAGCAGAACAGGGTTCGAGGCTGAAGCTTTCTTT
many TRBJ1-4 TRBV12-3/TRBV12-4 - CASRSTDLATNEKLFF TGTGCCAGCAGATCGACAGACTTAGCAACTAATGAAAAACTGTTTTTT
many TRBJ1-2 TRBV2 - CASSAGRNYGYTF TGTGCCAGCAGTGCAGGGCGGAACTATGGCTACACCTTC
many TRBJ2-1 TRBV11-1 TRBD1 CASSLEEGQGLFF TGTGCCAGCAGCTTAGAAGAGGGACAGGGACTGTTCTTC
many TRBJ2-1 TRBV30 - CAWSGQVELGEQFF TGTGCCTGGAGTGGACAGGTGGAATTGGGTGAGCAGTTCTTC
many TRBJ2-3 TRBV7-8 - CASRQTASTDTQYF TGTGCCAGCAGGCAGACAGCTAGCACAGATACGCAGTATTTT
many TRBJ2-7 TRBV2 - CASSGDGDHEQYF TGTGCCAGCAGCGGTGATGGGGACCACGAGCAGTACTTC
many TRBJ2-5 TRBV11-2 - CASSFDGQETQYF TGTGCCAGCAGCTTCGACGGGCAAGAGACCCAGTACTTC
- TRBJ2-3 TRBV5-1 TRBD2 CASSRGLAGGDTQYF TGCGCCAGCAGCCGGGGACTAGCGGGAGGAGATACGCAGTATTTT
few TRBJ2-7 TRBV6-1 - CASRRDLDGPYEQYF TGTGCCAGCAGAAGGGATCTGGACGGCCCCTACGAGCAGTACTTC
- TRBJ2-3 TRBV2 - CASRTAIGQPSTDTQYF TGTGCCAGCAGGACTGCCATCGGACAGCCTAGCACAGATACGCAGTATTTT
- TRBJ1-4 TRBV15 - CATSRTQGGADDRREKLFF TGTGCCACCAGCAGAACCCAGGGTGGTGCGGATGATAGGAGGGAAAAACTGTTTTTT
many TRBJ1-1 TRBV30 TRBD1 CAWSTGTGVTEAFF TGTGCCTGGAGTACAGGAACAGGGGTGACTGAAGCTTTCTTT
many TRBJ2-7 TRBV10-1 - CASSRFSSYEQYF TGCGCCAGCAGTCGGTTCAGCTCCTACGAGCAGTACTTC
- TRBJ2-5 TRBV5-5 TRBD1 CASSLEQGVGETQYF TGTGCCAGCAGCTTGGAACAGGGGGTGGGAGAGACCCAGTACTTC
few TRBJ2-2 TRBV30 - CAWSRGAGELFF TGTGCCTGGTCACGCGGGGCCGGGGAGCTGTTTTTT